Listed below are T cell receptor beta chains from one sample, sequenced in a study of shared clonotypes between healthy human individuals. The assay was immunoSEQ multiplex PCR, and TCRdb's table has in-frame clones only and misses some. This table holds about 1.5 million clones, 95% to 99% found once. Sequencing was carried out using naive CD4+ T cells sorted from blood. These receptor sequences come from a man aged 30 to 45 in good health. CDR3s leave out the opening cysteine and the closing phenylalanine or tryptophan.

TRBV5-1,TRBJ2-1,ASSLLGTSGSNEQF
TRBV5-4,TRBJ2-2,ASSSTATGELF
TRBV7-9,TRBJ2-5,ASSLSRAEETQY
TRBV5-4,TRBJ1-1,ASSLVVQQNTEAF
TRBV5-4,TRBJ2-1,ASSLFSAGGPDEQF
TRBV5-4,TRBJ2-1,ASSLNREDEQF
TRBV5-1,TRBJ2-3,ASSPWSVTDTQY
TRBV25-1,TRBJ2-3,ASSGQSNYRPHTQY
TRBV7-9,TRBJ1-4,ASSLELEGLREKLF
TRBV19,TRBJ2-5,ASSMQGGRIETQY
TRBV6-4,TRBJ2-2,ASTKSGRGTGELF
TRBV19,TRBJ1-1,ASSIEDIQGKAF
TRBV5-1,TRBJ2-2,ASSLSAGDRTRELF
TRBV11-3,TRBJ2-7,ASSSGQGSSYEQY
TRBV7-6,TRBJ2-3,ASSFLSVIAGVGTQY
TRBV10-3,TRBJ2-1,AIRSVDEQF